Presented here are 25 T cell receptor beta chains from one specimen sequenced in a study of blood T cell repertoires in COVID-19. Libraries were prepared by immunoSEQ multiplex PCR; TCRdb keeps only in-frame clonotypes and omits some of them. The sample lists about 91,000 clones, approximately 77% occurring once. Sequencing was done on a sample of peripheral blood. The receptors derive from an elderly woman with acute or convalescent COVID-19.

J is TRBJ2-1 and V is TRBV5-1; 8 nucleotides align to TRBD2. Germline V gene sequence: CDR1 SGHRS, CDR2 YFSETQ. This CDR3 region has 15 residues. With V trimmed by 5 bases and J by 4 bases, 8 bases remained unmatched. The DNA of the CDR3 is TGCGCCAGCAGGGCAGCGGGAGTAGGGTACAATGAGCAGTTCTTC. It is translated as CASRAAGVGYNEQFF. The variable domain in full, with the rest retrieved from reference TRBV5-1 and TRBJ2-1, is KAGVTQTPRYLIKTRGQQVTLSCSPISGHRSVSWYQQTPGQGLQFLFEYFSETQRNKGNFPGRFSGRQFSNSRSEMNVSTLELGDSALYLCASRAAGVGYNEQFFGPGTRLTVL.

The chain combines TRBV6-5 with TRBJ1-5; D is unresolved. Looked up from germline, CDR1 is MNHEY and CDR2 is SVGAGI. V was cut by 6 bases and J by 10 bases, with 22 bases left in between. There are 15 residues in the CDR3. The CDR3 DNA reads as TGTGCCAGCAGCCATCGGACTGGCCCCGGAGCACCCCAGCATTTT. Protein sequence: CASSHRTGPGAPQHF.

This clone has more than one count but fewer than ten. DNA for the CDR3: TGTGCCAGCAGTCCCGGGACATACTCCTACGAGCAGTACTTC. Its protein is CASSPGTYSYEQYF. The V gene is TRBV28, the J gene TRBJ2-7; TRBD1 is a possible D gene (6 bases). Germline V gene data show CDR1 as MDHEN and CDR2 as SYDVKM. Trimming removed 5 bases at V and 0 bases at J, with 11 bases between. This CDR3 comprises 14 residues.

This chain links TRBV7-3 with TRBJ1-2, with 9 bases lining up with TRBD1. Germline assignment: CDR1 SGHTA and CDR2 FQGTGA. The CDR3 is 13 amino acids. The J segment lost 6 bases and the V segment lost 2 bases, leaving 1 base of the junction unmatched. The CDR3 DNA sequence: TGTGCCAGCAGCTTACGACAGGGGGATGGCTACACCTTC. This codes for CASSLRQGDGYTF. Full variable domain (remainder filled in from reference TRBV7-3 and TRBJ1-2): GAGVSQTPSNKVTEKGKYVELRCDPISGHTALYWYRQSLGQGPEFLIYFQGTGAADDSGLPNDRFFAVRPEGSVSTLKIQRTERGDSAVYLCASSLRQGDGYTFGSGTRLTVV.

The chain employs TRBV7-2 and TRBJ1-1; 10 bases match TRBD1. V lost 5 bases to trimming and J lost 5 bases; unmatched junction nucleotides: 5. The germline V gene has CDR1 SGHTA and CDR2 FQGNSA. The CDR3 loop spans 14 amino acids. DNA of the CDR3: TGTGCCAGCAGCCCAAGGACAGGGGGGACTGAAGCTTTCTTT. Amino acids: CASSPRTGGTEAFF.

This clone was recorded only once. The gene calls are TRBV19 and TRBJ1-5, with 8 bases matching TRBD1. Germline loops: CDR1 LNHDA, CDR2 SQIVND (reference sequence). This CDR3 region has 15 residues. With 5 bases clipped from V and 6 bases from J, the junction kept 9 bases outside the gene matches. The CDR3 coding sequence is TGTGCCAGTAGTCCGCAGACAGGGGCGGCTCAGCCCCAGCATTTT. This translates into CASSPQTGAAQPQHF.

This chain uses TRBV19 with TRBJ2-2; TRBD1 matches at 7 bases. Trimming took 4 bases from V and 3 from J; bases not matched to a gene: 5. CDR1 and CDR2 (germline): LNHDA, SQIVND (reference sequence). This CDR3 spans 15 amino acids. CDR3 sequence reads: CASSTGQIYTGELFF. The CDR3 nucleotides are TGTGCCAGTAGTACGGGACAGATTTACACCGGGGAGCTGTTTTTT.

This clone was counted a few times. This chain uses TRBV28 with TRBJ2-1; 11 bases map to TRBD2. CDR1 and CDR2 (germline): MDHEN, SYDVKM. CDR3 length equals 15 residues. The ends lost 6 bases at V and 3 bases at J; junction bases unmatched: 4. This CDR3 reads CASSTGTSGYNEQFF. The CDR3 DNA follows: TGTGCCAGCAGCACCGGGACTAGCGGCTACAATGAGCAGTTCTTC. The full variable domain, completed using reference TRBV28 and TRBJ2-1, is DVKVTQSSRYLVKRTGEKVFLECVQDMDHENMFWYRQDPGLGLRLIYFSYDVKMKEKGDIPEGYSVSREKKERFSLILESASTNQTSMYLCASSTGTSGYNEQFFGPGTRLTVL.

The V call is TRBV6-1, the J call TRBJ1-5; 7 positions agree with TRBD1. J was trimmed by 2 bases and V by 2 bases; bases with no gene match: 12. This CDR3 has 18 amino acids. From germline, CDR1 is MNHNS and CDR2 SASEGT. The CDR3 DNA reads TGTGCCAGCAGTGAATTAAGGGGGCGGCCGACCCGCAATCAGCCCCAGCATTTT. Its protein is CASSELRGRPTRNQPQHF.

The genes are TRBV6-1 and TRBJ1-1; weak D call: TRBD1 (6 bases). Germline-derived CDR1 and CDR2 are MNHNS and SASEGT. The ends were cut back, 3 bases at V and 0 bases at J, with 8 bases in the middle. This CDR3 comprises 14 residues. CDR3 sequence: CASSDRGLNTEAFF. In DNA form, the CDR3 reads TGTGCCAGCAGTGACAGGGGCCTGAACACTGAAGCTTTCTTT.

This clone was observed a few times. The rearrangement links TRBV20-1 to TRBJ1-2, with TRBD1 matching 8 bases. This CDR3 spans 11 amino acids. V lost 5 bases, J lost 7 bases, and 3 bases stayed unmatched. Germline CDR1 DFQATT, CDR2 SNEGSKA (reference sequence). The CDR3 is CSAWTGIGYTF. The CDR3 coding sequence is TGCAGTGCTTGGACAGGGATTGGCTACACCTTC.

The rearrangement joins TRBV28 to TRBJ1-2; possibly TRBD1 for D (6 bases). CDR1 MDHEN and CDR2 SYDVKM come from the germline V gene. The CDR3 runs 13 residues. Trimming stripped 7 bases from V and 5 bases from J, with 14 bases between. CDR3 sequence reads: CASTPGQIYGYTF. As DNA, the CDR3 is TGTGCCAGCACCCCCGGACAGATTTATGGCTACACCTTC.

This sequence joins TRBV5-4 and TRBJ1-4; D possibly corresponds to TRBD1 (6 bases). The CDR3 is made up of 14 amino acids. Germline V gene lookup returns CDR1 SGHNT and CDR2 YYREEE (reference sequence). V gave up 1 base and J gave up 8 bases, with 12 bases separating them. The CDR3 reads CASSLKGGTEKLFF. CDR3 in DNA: TGTGCCAGCAGCTTGAAGGGGGGGACAGAAAAACTGTTTTTT.

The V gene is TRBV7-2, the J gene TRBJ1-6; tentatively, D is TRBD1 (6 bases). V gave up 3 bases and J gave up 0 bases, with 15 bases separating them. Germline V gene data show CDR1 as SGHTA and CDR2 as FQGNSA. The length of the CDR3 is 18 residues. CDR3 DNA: TGTGCCAGCAGCTTCGACATGGGGGCCTCCTCCTATAATTCACCCCTCCACTTT. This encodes CASSFDMGASSYNSPLHF. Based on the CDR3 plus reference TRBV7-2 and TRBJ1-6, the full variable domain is GAGVSQSPSNKVTEKGKDVELRCDPISGHTALYWYRQSLGQGLEFLIYFQGNSAPDKSGLPSDRFSAERTGGSVSTLTIQRTQQEDSAVYLCASSFDMGASSYNSPLHFGNGTRLTVT.

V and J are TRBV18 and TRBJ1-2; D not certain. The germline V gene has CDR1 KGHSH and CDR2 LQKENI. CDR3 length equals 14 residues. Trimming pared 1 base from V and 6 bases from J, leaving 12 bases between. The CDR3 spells CASSPRLEVDGYTF. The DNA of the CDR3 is TGTGCCAGCTCACCACGTTTGGAGGTGGATGGCTACACCTTC.

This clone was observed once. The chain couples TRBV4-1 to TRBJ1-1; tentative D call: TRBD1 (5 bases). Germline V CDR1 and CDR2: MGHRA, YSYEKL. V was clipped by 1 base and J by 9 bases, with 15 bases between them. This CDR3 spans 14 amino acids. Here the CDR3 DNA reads TGCGCCAGCAGCCAAGTGGGGGGAACCGTCAAAGCTTTCTTT. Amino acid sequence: CASSQVGGTVKAFF.

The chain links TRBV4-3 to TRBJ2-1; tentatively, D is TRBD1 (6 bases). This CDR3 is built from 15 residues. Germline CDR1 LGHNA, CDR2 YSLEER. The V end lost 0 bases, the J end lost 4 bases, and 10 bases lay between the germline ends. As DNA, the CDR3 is TGCGCCAGCAGCCAAGAATTCAGGGGTTACAATGAGCAGTTCTTC. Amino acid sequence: CASSQEFRGYNEQFF.

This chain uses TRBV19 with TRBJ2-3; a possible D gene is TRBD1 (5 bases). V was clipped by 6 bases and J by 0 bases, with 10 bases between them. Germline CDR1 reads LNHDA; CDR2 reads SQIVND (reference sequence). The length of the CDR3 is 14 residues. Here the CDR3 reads CASRQTASTDTQYF. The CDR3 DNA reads TGTGCCAGTAGACAGACAGCGAGCACAGATACGCAGTATTTT.

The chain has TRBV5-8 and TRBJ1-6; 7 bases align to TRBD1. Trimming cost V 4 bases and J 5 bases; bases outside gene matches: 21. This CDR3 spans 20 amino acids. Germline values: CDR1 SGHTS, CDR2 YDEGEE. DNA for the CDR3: TGTGCCAGCAGCCGAGCACCGGGACAGACCTCATGGGACAATAATTCACCCCTCCACTTT. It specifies CASSRAPGQTSWDNNSPLHF.

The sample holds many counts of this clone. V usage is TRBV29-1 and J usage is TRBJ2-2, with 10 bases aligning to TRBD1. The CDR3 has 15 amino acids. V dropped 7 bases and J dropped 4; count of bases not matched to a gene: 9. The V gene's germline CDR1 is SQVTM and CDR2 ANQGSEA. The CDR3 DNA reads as TGCAGCGCCAAAAACCGACAGGGGGCCACCGGGGAGCTGTTTTTT. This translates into CSAKNRQGATGELFF.

CDR3 residues: CATGDGSYEQYF. The CDR3 region has the DNA TGTGCCACAGGGGACGGTTCCTACGAGCAGTACTTC. The chain combines TRBV28 with TRBJ2-7; a weak D match, TRBD1 (6 bases). Germline V gene data show CDR1 as MDHEN and CDR2 as SYDVKM. V lost 10 bases and J lost 1, with 11 bases in between. The CDR3 has 12 amino acids. Looking up the rest from reference TRBV28 and TRBJ2-7 gives the full variable domain: DVKVTQSSRYLVKRTGEKVFLECVQDMDHENMFWYRQDPGLGLRLIYFSYDVKMKEKGDIPEGYSVSREKKERFSLILESASTNQTSMYLCATGDGSYEQYFGPGTRLTVT.

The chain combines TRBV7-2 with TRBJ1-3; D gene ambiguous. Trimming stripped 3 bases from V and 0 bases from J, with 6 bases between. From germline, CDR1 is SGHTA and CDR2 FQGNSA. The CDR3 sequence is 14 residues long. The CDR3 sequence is CASSFSGSGNTIYF. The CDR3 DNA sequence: TGTGCCAGCAGCTTCTCGGGCTCTGGAAACACCATATATTTT.

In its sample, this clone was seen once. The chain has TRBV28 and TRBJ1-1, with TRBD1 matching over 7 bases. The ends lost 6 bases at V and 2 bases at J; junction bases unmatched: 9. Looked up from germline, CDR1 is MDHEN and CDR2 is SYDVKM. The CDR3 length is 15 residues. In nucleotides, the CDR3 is TGTGCCAGCAGCAATCCAGGGGGGCCAAACACTGAAGCTTTCTTT. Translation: CASSNPGGPNTEAFF.

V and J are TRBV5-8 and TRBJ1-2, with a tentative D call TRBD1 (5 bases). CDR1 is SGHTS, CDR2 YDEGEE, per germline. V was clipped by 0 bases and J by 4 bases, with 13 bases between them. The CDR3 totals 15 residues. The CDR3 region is CASSLGWQGTYGYTF. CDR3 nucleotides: TGTGCCAGCAGCTTGGGGTGGCAGGGTACCTATGGCTACACCTTC.

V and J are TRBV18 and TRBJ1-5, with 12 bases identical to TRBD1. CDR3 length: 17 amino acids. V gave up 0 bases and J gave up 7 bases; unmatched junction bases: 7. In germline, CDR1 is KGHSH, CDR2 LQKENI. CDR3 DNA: TGTGCCAGCTCACCACCGGGGGGACAGGGGGCAGGACAGCCCCAGCATTTT. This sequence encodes CASSPPGGQGAGQPQHF.